This TCR beta chain was sequenced during a study of T cell responses to AZD1222 COVID-19 vaccine. The method was immunoSEQ multiplex PCR; TCRdb's version includes in-frame clones alone and lacks a portion of them. Among under 200,000 clones listed, roughly 91% were seen once. Study results and caveats: Baseline testing showed seropositivity in only a handful of AZD1222 recipients. Most donors were white British and more were female, and clonal diversity was possibly underestimated.

Deletions cut 1 base from V and 4 bases from J, with 4 bases between. The CDR3 runs to 13 residues. The germline V gene has CDR1 SGHTA and CDR2 FQGTGA. Note on this clone: Its cognate antigen is unknown.

Material: peripheral blood, obtained 28 days after the second AZD1222 dose. This chain uses TRBV7-3 with TRBJ2-2; D ambiguous. This receptor was taken from an adult who received the AZD1222 COVID-19 vaccine. The CDR3 here is CASSLRSTGELFF. CDR3 in DNA: TGTGCCAGCAGCTTAAGAAGCACCGGGGAGCTGTTTTTT.